There are many counts of the clone carrying this T cell receptor beta chain. The target antigen is unknown. Germline lookup yields CDR1 SGHRS and CDR2 YFSETQ. The CDR3 extends over 14 amino acids. V was shortened by 0 bases and J by 2 bases, with 7 bases between the two germline ends. The sample comes from a study of T-cell memory formation after mild COVID-19. General study points: Proof of SARS-CoV-2 specificity was absent for the second-wave clones that crested on day 37.

Amplification by 5'RACE using constant-segment primers produced TCR alpha and TCR beta cDNA libraries that carried sample barcodes and UMIs. TCRdb reprocessed the 5' RACE reads via MiXCR and lists one record per CDR3 protein. The sample yields just under 350,000 distinct CDR3 sequences, over 10% seen once. Sequencing input: PBMCs or a T cell subset sorted from them (not recorded which). The chain links TRBV5-1 to TRBJ2-3; tentative D call: TRBD2 (5 bases). This TCR derives from a man aged 18 to 29 who had mild COVID-19 (a few samples of this study predate the infection). Cell type and time point are not known. The CDR3 nucleotides are TGCGCCAGCAGCTTGGGGGAGATCACAGATACGCAGTATTTT. Its protein is CASSLGEITDTQYF.